Following are 30 T cell receptor beta chains from one sample sequenced in a study of regulatory T cells in long-lasting Graves disease. The time point is: newly diagnosed GD, antithyroid drugs for less than 3 months. With RNA extracted from PBMCs as input, the TCR library was made. Assembly of TCR beta libraries relied on iRepertoire HTBI primers together with Arm-PCR of CDR3 regions. TCRdb redid the calling of the multiplex PCR reads with MiXCR, one entry per CDR3 protein. The sample carries about 450,000 distinct CDR3 sequences, about a sixth recorded once. Another study also made use of these data, one on T cells in Graves' hyperthyroidism and ophthalmopathy.

The sample consisted of peripheral blood mononuclear cells (PBMCs), taken at new diagnosis, from a patient treated with antithyroid drugs. The receptors were sampled from a woman aged 25 to 39 with Graves disease.

This clonotype showed up many times. The V and J genes are TRBV7-3 and TRBJ1-1, with no clear D. The CDR3 runs 15 residues. The V and J ends lost 5 bases and 4 bases respectively, with 17 bases between them. CDR1 is SGHTA and CDR2 is FQGTGA in the germline V gene. CDR3 sequence: CASSPSRSSGTEAFF. As DNA, the CDR3 is TGTGCCAGCAGCCCAAGTCGGTCTTCGGGCACTGAAGCTTTCTTT.

A note on this clonotype: A read error is possible here, since a much larger clone lies one base away. The rearrangement uses TRBV6-9 and TRBJ2-3; no clear D. V was clipped by 3 bases and J by 4 bases, with 14 bases between them. Looked up from germline, CDR1 is MNHGY and CDR2 is SVAAGI. The CDR3 is 15 amino acids. CDR3 bases: TGTGCCAGCAGTTACCATGGTAGTGACGCAGATACGCAGTATTTT. Amino acids: CASSYHGSDADTQYF.

The table lists this clonotype with a few counts. This chain links TRBV19 with TRBJ1-2; D remains ambiguous. The CDR3 is made up of 13 amino acids. Per the germline V gene, CDR1 is LNHDA and CDR2 is SQIVND (reference sequence). V dropped 7 bases and J dropped 7 bases, with 16 bases sitting between them. As DNA, the CDR3 is TGTGCCAGTACTATCTCCCAACGGGGTGGCTACACCTTC. Residues: CASTISQRGGYTF.

In this sample, this clonotype turned up a few times. The chain uses TRBV20-1 and TRBJ1-1; maybe TRBD1 (5 bases). CDR3 length equals 13 residues. Trimming pared 5 bases from V and 6 bases from J, leaving 16 bases between. Germline V gene sequence: CDR1 DFQATT, CDR2 SNEGSKA (reference sequence). CDR3 nucleotide sequence: TGCAGTGCTTATCGGACGGGGGGGGCTGAAGCTTTCTTT. Residues: CSAYRTGGAEAFF.

This clonotype was observed at least ten times. The rearrangement uses TRBV3-1 and TRBJ1-5; D is uncertain. Germline values: CDR1 LGHDT, CDR2 YNNKEL (reference sequence). Trimming removed 0 bases at V and 2 bases at J, with 14 bases between. This CDR3 region has 17 residues. CDR3 protein: CASSQDRGVIRNQPQHF. CDR3 nucleotide sequence: TGTGCCAGCAGCCAAGATAGAGGAGTTATTCGCAATCAGCCCCAGCATTTT.

This clonotype was detected ten times or more. V is TRBV20-1 and J is TRBJ1-1; possibly TRBD1 for D (5 bases). Germline V lookup: CDR1 DFQATT, CDR2 SNEGSKA (reference sequence). V lost 6 bases to trimming and J lost 6 bases, with 14 bases between them. This CDR3 has 12 residues. For the CDR3, the DNA is TGCAGTGCCGCAGGGATGGTGGCTGAAGCTTTCTTT. This translates into CSAAGMVAEAFF.

This clonotype was found many times. V usage is TRBV27 and J usage is TRBJ2-1; no reliable D call. Germline V gene sequence: CDR1 MNHEY, CDR2 SMNVEV (reference sequence). The V gene lost 6 bases and the J gene lost 6 bases, with 12 bases spanning the gap. This CDR3 contains 13 residues. Here the CDR3 DNA reads TGTGCCAGCAGCTTCAGGCGCCTCAATGAGCAGTTCTTC. Translating gives CASSFRRLNEQFF.

V gene TRBV27 combines with J gene TRBJ2-7, with 10 bases that match TRBD2. V was pared by 2 bases and J by 1 base, with 8 bases of the junction left unmatched. Germline V CDR1 and CDR2: MNHEY, SMNVEV (reference sequence). CDR3 length: 17 amino acids. The CDR3 reads CASSLGPSGSGSYEQYF. The CDR3 nucleotides are TGTGCCAGCAGTTTAGGGCCTAGCGGGAGTGGATCCTACGAGCAGTACTTC.

Of note for this clonotype: This may stem from a read error, because a much larger clone lies one nucleotide away. The chain is built from TRBV12-3 or TRBV12-4 and TRBJ2-1; 14 bases fit TRBD2. Gene TRBJ2-5 matches the end of the DNA better, so the J call may be wrong. The CDR3 length is 18 residues. The CDR3 sequence: CASSPLVGLAGVRGTQYF. DNA of the CDR3: TGTGCCAGCAGTCCGCTGGTGGGACTAGCGGGAGTTAGGGGGACCCAGTACTTC.

The V gene is TRBV6-1, the J gene TRBJ2-2; 11 bases fit TRBD2. Germline CDR1 reads MNHNS; CDR2 reads SASEGT. Germline trimming cut 3 bases from V and 8 bases from J; bases unmatched to any gene: 8. This CDR3 is built from 16 residues. CDR3 amino acids: CASSDLSGLAAGELFF. CDR3 in DNA: TGTGCCAGCAGTGACCTCTCGGGACTAGCGGCAGGGGAGCTGTTTTTT.

This clonotype was recorded many times. This chain connects TRBV11-2 to TRBJ1-2; no clear D gene. This CDR3 is 12 amino acids long. V was pared by 0 bases and J by 6 bases, with 5 bases between. Germline V lookup: CDR1 SGHAT, CDR2 FQNNGV. The CDR3, as DNA: TGTGCCAGCAGCTTAGAAGGAAATGGCTACACCTTC. Translating gives CASSLEGNGYTF.

This clonotype has ten or more counts. The V gene is TRBV7-2, the J gene TRBJ2-7; D is undetermined. This CDR3 has 14 amino acids. V lost 3 bases, J lost 2 bases, and 11 bases lay in between. Germline V gene sequence: CDR1 SGHTA, CDR2 FQGNSA. The CDR3 DNA reads TGTGCCAGCAGCTTCGTGGCCCACGCCTACGAGCAGTACTTC. It encodes CASSFVAHAYEQYF.

This clonotype was found many times. The chain is built from TRBV6-1 and TRBJ2-7; 8 positions agree with TRBD1. J gave up 0 bases and V 8 bases, and 3 bases lay outside the gene matches. Germline V gene lookup returns CDR1 MNHNS and CDR2 SASEGT. The CDR3 is 13 residues long. CDR3 amino acids: CASRQGSSYEQYF. CDR3 in DNA: TGTGCCAGCCGACAGGGGAGCTCCTACGAGCAGTACTTC.

This clonotype was found many times. The chain links TRBV28 to TRBJ1-2, with 9 positions matching TRBD1. This CDR3 is 14 amino acids long. Germline CDR1 and CDR2: MDHEN and SYDVKM. The junction had 4 bases not matched to a gene; V was cut back by 5 bases and J by 3 bases. The CDR3 here is CASSTGQGYYGYTF. CDR3 sequence (DNA): TGTGCCAGCAGTACTGGACAGGGGTACTATGGCTACACCTTC.

This clonotype was seen a handful of times. V and J are TRBV24-1 and TRBJ2-1; TRBD1 matches at 7 bases. The trim removed 3 bases at V and 7 bases at J, leaving 11 bases unmatched. Germline CDR1 and CDR2: KGHDR and SFDVKD. This CDR3 has 16 residues. The CDR3 sequence: CATSDQTRDSLNEQFF. CDR3 bases: TGTGCCACCAGTGATCAGACCCGGGACAGTTTGAATGAGCAGTTCTTC.

This clonotype was seen at least ten times. The V gene is TRBV2, the J gene TRBJ2-3; no clear D gene. This CDR3 has 15 residues. Germline V lookup: CDR1 SNHLY, CDR2 FYNNEI. With 6 bases removed from V and 2 bases from J, the gap between germline ends came to 15 bases. DNA of the CDR3: TGTGCCAGCAGCGCCAAAGGCAGAGCCACAGATACGCAGTATTTT. Protein sequence: CASSAKGRATDTQYF.

V usage is TRBV7-8 and J usage is TRBJ1-3; 8 positions match TRBD1. CDR1 and CDR2 from the germline V gene are SGHVS and FQNEAQ. V trimming: 3 bases; J trimming: 3 bases; junction bases outside the gene matches: 22. The CDR3 extends over 21 amino acids. The chain's CDR3 is CASSFHPGSSDRGQFGNTIYF. In DNA, the CDR3 is TGTGCCAGCAGCTTTCACCCCGGCAGCAGCGACAGGGGTCAATTTGGAAACACCATATATTTT.

V gene TRBV20-1 combines with J gene TRBJ2-3; TRBD2 matches at 9 bases. In germline, CDR1 is DFQATT, CDR2 SNEGSKA (reference sequence). V lost 5 bases to trimming and J lost 2 bases; unmatched junction nucleotides: 11. The CDR3 has 16 amino acids. This chain's CDR3 is CSAPLEGGRATDTQYF. CDR3 sequence (DNA): TGCAGTGCTCCCCTGGAGGGCGGGAGGGCCACAGATACGCAGTATTTT.

The table lists this clonotype with a few counts. This chain joins TRBV7-2 and TRBJ1-3; no reliable D call. The CDR3 is 15 residues long. Trimming took 5 bases from V and 0 from J, leaving 11 bases between them. Looked up from germline, CDR1 is SGHTA and CDR2 is FQGNSA. The CDR3 loop is CASSVGLYSGNTIYF. The CDR3 DNA is TGTGCCAGCAGCGTTGGACTATACTCTGGAAACACCATATATTTT.

This clonotype was seen many times. The chain employs TRBV6-1 and TRBJ2-7; D perhaps matches TRBD1 (6 bases). The germline V gene encodes CDR1 MNHNS and CDR2 SASEGT. The CDR3 length is 13 residues. The V end was cut by 9 bases, the J end by 2 bases, with 14 bases between. CDR3 amino acids: CASKDGGAYEQYF. CDR3 nucleotides: TGTGCCAGTAAGGATGGGGGCGCCTACGAGCAGTACTTC.

For this clonotype: This sequence may be a read error, since a much larger clone differs from it by one base. The CDR3 sequence is CSARDRGTSSEAFF. In DNA, the CDR3 is TGCAGCGCGCGGGACAGGGGAACGAGCTCTGAAGCTTTCTTT. The chain is built from TRBV29-1 and TRBJ1-1, with 10 bases fitting TRBD1. V lost 7 bases and J lost 6; bases outside the gene matches: 11. This CDR3 comprises 14 residues. Germline CDR1 and CDR2: SQVTM and ANQGSEA.

Concerning this clonotype: A single base separates this from a much larger clone, so it may be a read error. The J gene is TRBJ1-2, the V gene TRBV30; unclear D gene. This CDR3 is 11 amino acids long. The germline V gene has CDR1 GTSNPN and CDR2 SVGIG (reference sequence). CDR3 bases: TGTGCCTGGAGTGCCAACTATGGCCACACCTTC. Protein product: CAWSANYGHTF.

In its sample, this clonotype was seen a few times. The genes are TRBV20-1 and TRBJ2-1, with D perhaps TRBD2 (6 bases). The V gene's germline CDR1 is DFQATT and CDR2 SNEGSKA (reference sequence). Trimming took off 4 bases at V and 5 bases at J, with 9 bases between the two ends. This CDR3 comprises 12 residues. The CDR3 loop is CSATPSDNEQFF. The CDR3 nucleotides are TGCAGTGCTACACCTAGCGACAATGAGCAGTTCTTC.

Many counts were recorded for this clonotype. This rearrangement joins TRBV6-1 to TRBJ2-3; TRBD2 aligns across 7 bases. The CDR3 spans 14 residues. From germline, CDR1 is MNHNS and CDR2 SASEGT. The V gene end was trimmed by 7 bases and the J gene end by 4 bases; junction bases not matched to a gene: 8. Here the CDR3 DNA reads TGTGCCAGCACCAAACGTCTAGCGGCAGATACGCAGTATTTT. Amino acids: CASTKRLAADTQYF.

This clonotype occurred many times. This chain joins TRBV12-3 or TRBV12-4 and TRBJ2-7; 8 positions match TRBD2. This CDR3 spans 17 amino acids. Germline trimming cut 5 bases from V and 2 bases from J; bases unmatched to any gene: 14. The CDR3 spells CASSPRGTSGAPYEQYF. DNA of the CDR3: TGTGCCAGCAGTCCTAGGGGAACTAGCGGAGCTCCCTACGAGCAGTACTTC.

This clonotype was counted at least ten times. The rearrangement joins TRBV7-9 to TRBJ2-7; a possible D gene is TRBD2 (6 bases). V was pared by 2 bases and J by 3 bases, with 8 bases between. This CDR3 spans 13 amino acids. CDR1 is SEHNR, CDR2 FQNEAQ, per germline (reference sequence). Here the CDR3 DNA reads TGTGCCAGCAGCTTACCGGGGGTCTACGAGCAGTACTTC. It translates to CASSLPGVYEQYF.

Ten or more counts support this clonotype. The gene calls are TRBV5-1 and TRBJ2-2; 9 nucleotides line up with TRBD1. Germline V gives CDR1 SGHRS, CDR2 YFSETQ. The CDR3 has 16 residues. V lost 4 bases, J lost 0 bases, and 4 bases stayed unmatched. The CDR3 sequence: CASSGRDRANTGELFF. CDR3 in DNA: TGCGCCAGCAGCGGAAGGGACAGGGCGAACACCGGGGAGCTGTTTTTT. The variable domain in full, with the rest retrieved from reference TRBV5-1 and TRBJ2-2, is KAGVTQTPRYLIKTRGQQVTLSCSPISGHRSVSWYQQTPGQGLQFLFEYFSETQRNKGNFPGRFSGRQFSNSRSEMNVSTLELGDSALYLCASSGRDRANTGELFFGEGSRLTVL.

This clonotype has only a few counts. The chain carries TRBV5-1 and TRBJ2-7; the match to TRBD2 covers 8 bases. The germline gives CDR1 SGHRS, CDR2 YFSETQ. The CDR3 contains 15 residues. V gave up 0 bases and J gave up 4 bases; unmatched junction bases: 6. CDR3: CASSLVGTSVYEQYF. For the CDR3, the DNA is TGCGCCAGCAGCTTGGTGGGGACTAGTGTGTACGAGCAGTACTTC.

This clonotype has ten or more counts. J is TRBJ2-7 and V is TRBV5-5; weak D call: TRBD2 (5 bases). This CDR3 comprises 14 residues. The germline CDR1 and CDR2 sequences are SGHKS and YYEKEE (reference sequence). The V end was cut by 6 bases, the J end by 0 bases, with 13 bases between. CDR3 sequence reads: CASIMTRDSYEQYF. CDR3 sequence (DNA): TGTGCCAGCATAATGACCCGGGACTCCTACGAGCAGTACTTC.

There are many counts of this clonotype. CDR3 in amino acids: CSVEETSGRSEQYF. The DNA of the CDR3 is TGCAGCGTTGAGGAGACTAGCGGGAGGAGTGAGCAGTACTTC. V and J are TRBV29-1 and TRBJ2-7, with 13 positions matching TRBD2. The CDR3 has 14 residues. Germline CDR1 SQVTM, CDR2 ANQGSEA. V dropped 3 bases and J dropped 7; count of bases not matched to a gene: 6.